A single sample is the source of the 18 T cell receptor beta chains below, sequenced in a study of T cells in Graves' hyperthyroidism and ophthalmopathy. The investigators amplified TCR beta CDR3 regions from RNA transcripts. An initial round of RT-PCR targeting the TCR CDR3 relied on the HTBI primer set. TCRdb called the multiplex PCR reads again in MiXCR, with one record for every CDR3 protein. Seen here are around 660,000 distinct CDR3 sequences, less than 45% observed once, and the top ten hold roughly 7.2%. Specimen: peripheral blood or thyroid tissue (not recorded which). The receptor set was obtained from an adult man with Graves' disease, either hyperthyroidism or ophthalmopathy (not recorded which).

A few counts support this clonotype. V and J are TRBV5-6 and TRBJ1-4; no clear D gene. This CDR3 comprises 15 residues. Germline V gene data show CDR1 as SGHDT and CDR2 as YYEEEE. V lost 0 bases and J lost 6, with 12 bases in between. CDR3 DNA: TGTGCCAGCAGCTTGGTTCGCAGGTGGGATGAAAAACTGTTTTTT. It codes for CASSLVRRWDEKLFF.

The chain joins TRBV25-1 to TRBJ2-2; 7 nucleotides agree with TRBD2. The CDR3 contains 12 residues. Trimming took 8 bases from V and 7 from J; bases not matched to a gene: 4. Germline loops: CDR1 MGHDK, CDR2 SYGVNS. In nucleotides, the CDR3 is TGTGCCAGCGACAGCGGGGTCGGGGAGCTGTTTTTT. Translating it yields CASDSGVGELFF. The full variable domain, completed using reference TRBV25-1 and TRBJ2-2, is EADIYQTPRYLVIGTGKKITLECSQTMGHDKMYWYQQDPGMELHLIHYSYGVNSTEKGDLSSESTVSRIRTEHFPLTLESARPSHTSQYLCASDSGVGELFFGEGSRLTVL.

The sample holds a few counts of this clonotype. CDR3 sequence reads: CASSIGWGKNTEAFF. CDR3 nucleotides: TGTGCCAGTAGTATTGGATGGGGTAAGAACACTGAAGCTTTCTTT. The rearrangement uses TRBV19 and TRBJ1-1; no firm D call. V lost 3 bases to trimming and J lost 1 base, with 12 bases between them. The CDR3 length is 15 residues. Germline V gene data show CDR1 as LNHDA and CDR2 as SQIVND (reference sequence).

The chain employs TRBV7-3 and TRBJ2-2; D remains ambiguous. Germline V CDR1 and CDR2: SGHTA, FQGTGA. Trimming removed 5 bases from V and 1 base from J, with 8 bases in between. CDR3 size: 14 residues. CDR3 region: CASSVDLNTGELFF. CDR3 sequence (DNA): TGTGCCAGCAGCGTTGACCTGAACACCGGGGAGCTGTTTTTT.

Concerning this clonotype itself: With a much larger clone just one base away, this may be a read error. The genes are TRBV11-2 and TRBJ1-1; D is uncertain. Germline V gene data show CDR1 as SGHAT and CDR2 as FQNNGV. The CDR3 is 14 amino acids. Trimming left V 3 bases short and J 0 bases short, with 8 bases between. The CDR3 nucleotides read TGTGCCAGCAGCTTTCAGTCCATGAACACTGAAGCTTTCTTT. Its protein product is CASSFQSMNTEAFF.

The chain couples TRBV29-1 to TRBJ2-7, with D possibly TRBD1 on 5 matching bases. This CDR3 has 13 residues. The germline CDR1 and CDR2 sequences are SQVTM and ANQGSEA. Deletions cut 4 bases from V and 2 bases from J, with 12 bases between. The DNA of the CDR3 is TGCAGCGTTGCAGGGTTAAGTCCCTACGAGCAGTACTTC. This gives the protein CSVAGLSPYEQYF.

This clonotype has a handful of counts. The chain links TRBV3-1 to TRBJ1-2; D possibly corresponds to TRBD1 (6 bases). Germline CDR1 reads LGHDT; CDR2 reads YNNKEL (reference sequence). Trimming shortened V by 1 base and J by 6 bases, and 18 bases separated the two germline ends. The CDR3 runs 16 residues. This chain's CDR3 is CASSQGGGGDPDGYTF. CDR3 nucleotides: TGTGCCAGCAGCCAAGGAGGGGGGGGCGATCCCGATGGCTACACCTTC.

The CDR3, as DNA: TGTGCCAGCAGCCCTTATAGGGCCAGACCGTCTAACTATGGCTACACCTTC. Its protein product is CASSPYRARPSNYGYTF. This chain links TRBV11-2 with TRBJ1-2; unclear D gene. CDR3 length: 17 amino acids. Trimming cost V 5 bases and J 0 bases, with 19 bases left between them. Germline V gene data show CDR1 as SGHAT and CDR2 as FQNNGV. Supplemented by reference TRBV11-2 and TRBJ1-2, the full variable domain reads EAGVAQSPRYKIIEKRQSVAFWCNPISGHATLYWYQQILGQGPKLLIQFQNNGVVDDSQLPKDRFSAERLKGVDSTLKIQPAKLEDSAVYLCASSPYRARPSNYGYTFGSGTRLTVV.

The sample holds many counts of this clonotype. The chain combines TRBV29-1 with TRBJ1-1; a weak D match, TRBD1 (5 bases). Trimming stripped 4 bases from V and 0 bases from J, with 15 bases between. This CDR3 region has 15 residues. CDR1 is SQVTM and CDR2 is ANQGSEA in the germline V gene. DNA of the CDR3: TGCAGCGTTGGGGTCACAGGCCTCATGAACACTGAAGCTTTCTTT. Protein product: CSVGVTGLMNTEAFF.

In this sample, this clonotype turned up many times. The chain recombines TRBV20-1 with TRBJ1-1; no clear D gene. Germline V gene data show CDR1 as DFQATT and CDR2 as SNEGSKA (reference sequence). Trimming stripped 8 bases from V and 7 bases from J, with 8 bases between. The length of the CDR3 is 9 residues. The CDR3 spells CSPLNEAFF. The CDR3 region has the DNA TGCAGTCCGTTGAATGAAGCTTTCTTT.

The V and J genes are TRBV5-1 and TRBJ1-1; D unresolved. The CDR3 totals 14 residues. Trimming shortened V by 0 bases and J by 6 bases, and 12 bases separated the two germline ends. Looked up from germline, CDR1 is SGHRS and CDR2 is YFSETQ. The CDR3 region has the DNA TGCGCCAGCAGCTTGGAGGTGGGTCATTCTGAAGCTTTCTTT. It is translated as CASSLEVGHSEAFF.

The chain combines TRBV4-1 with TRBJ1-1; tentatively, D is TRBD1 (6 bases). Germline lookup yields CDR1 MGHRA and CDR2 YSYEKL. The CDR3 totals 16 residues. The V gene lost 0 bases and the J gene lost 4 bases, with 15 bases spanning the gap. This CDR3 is CASSQEGWGPGTEAFF. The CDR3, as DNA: TGCGCCAGCAGCCAAGAAGGATGGGGGCCTGGCACTGAAGCTTTCTTT.

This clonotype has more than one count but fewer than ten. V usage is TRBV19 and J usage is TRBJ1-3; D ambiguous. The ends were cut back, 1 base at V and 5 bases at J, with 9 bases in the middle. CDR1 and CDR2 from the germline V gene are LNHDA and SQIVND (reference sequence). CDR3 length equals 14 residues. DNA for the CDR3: TGTGCCAGTAGTATAGTGGGCAAACGAAACACCATATATTTT. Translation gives CASSIVGKRNTIYF. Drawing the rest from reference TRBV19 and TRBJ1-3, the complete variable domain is DGGITQSPKYLFRKEGQNVTLSCEQNLNHDAMYWYRQDPGQGLRLIYYSQIVNDFQKGDIAEGYSVSREKKESFPLTVTSAQKNPTAFYLCASSIVGKRNTIYFGEGSWLTVV.

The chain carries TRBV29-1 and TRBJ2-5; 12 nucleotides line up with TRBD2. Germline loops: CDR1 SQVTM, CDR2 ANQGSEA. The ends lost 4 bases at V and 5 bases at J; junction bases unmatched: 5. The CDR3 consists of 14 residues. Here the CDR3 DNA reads TGCAGCGTTGGGACTAGCGGGACTTGGGAGACCCAGTACTTC. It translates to CSVGTSGTWETQYF.

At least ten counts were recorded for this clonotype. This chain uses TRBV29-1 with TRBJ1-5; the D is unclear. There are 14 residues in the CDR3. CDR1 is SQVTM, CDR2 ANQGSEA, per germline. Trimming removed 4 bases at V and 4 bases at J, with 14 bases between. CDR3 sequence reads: CSVALAGGNQPQHF. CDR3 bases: TGCAGCGTTGCTCTGGCAGGAGGGAATCAGCCCCAGCATTTT.

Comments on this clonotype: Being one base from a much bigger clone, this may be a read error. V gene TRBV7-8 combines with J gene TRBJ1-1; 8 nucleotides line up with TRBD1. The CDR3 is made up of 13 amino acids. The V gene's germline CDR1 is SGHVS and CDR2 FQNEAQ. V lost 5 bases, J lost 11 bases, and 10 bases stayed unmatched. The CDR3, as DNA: TGTGCCAGCAGCCTCCGGACAGGGCTAGACGCTTTCTTT. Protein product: CASSLRTGLDAFF.

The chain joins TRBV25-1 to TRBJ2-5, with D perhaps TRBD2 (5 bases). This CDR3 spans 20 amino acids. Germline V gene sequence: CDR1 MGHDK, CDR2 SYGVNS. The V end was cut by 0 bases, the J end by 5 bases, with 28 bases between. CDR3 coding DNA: TGTGCCAGCAGTGAATATGAGGCCAGCAGCTTAGACTATCCTTCGGAGACCCAGTACTTC. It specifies CASSEYEASSLDYPSETQYF.

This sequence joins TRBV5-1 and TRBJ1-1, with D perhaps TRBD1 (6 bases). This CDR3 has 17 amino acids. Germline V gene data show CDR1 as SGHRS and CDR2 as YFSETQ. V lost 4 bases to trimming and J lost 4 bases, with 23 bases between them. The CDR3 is CASSLQGPQIVGTEAFF. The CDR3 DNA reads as TGCGCCAGCAGCCTCCAGGGGCCGCAGATAGTGGGCACTGAAGCTTTCTTT.